The rows below give T cell receptor beta chains drawn from one sample of a study of T-cell reconstitution after alpha-beta-depleted transplantation in children. TCRdb re-analysed the PCR reads in MiXCR, keeping a single row per CDR3 protein. The data show approximately 3,000 distinct CDR3 sequences, approximately 28% seen once. The material sequenced was PBMCs, mostly from graft donor cells, taken 60 days after TCRalphabeta/CD19-depleted stem cell transplant. The origin of the receptors is a male patient aged 2 to 9 who had a stem cell transplant for acute myeloid leukemia, so the T cells may come from the graft donor. Each CDR3 is given with its conserved first and last residue. The D gene is left open where the match is weak. Size is stated for part of the rows, as once, few or many counts, or as a class when the clone is expanded.

j_gene: TRBJ1-2
abundance: -
d_gene: -
v_gene: TRBV5-4
CDR3aa: CASSLGGRDGSTF
CDR3nt: TGTGCCAGCAGCTTGGGTGGACGGGATGGCTCCACCTTC

j_gene: TRBJ1-2
abundance: many
d_gene: -
v_gene: TRBV6-1
CDR3aa: CASRADYGYTF
CDR3nt: TGTGCCAGCAGAGCGGACTATGGCTACACCTTC

j_gene: TRBJ1-1
abundance: many
d_gene: -
v_gene: TRBV15
CDR3aa: CATSRDGGSNTEAFF
CDR3nt: TGTGCCACCAGCAGAGATGGGGGTTCGAACACTGAAGCTTTCTTT

j_gene: TRBJ2-3
abundance: medium-sized
d_gene: TRBD2
v_gene: TRBV20-1
CDR3aa: CSARTSGGHTDTQYF
CDR3nt: TGCAGTGCTCGGACTAGCGGGGGCCACACAGATACGCAGTATTTT

j_gene: TRBJ1-1
abundance: -
d_gene: -
v_gene: TRBV4-2
CDR3aa: CAISLARENTEAFF
CDR3nt: TGTGCCATCAGCCTCGCGCGGGAGAACACTGAAGCTTTCTTT

j_gene: TRBJ2-1
abundance: -
d_gene: -
v_gene: TRBV6-2/TRBV6-3
CDR3aa: CASSYGTKSGEQFF
CDR3nt: TGTGCCAGCAGTTACGGGACAAAAAGCGGTGAGCAGTTCTTC

j_gene: TRBJ2-3
abundance: -
d_gene: -
v_gene: TRBV4-3
CDR3aa: CASSQERADTQYF
CDR3nt: TGCGCCAGCAGCCAAGAGAGAGCAGATACGCAGTATTTT

j_gene: TRBJ2-2
abundance: many
d_gene: TRBD1
v_gene: TRBV6-5
CDR3aa: CASSYSPGGTGELFF
CDR3nt: TGTGCCAGCAGTTACTCGCCAGGGGGCACCGGGGAGCTGTTTTTT

j_gene: TRBJ2-2
abundance: -
d_gene: TRBD2
v_gene: TRBV7-8
CDR3aa: CASSYSSGGTGTGELFF
CDR3nt: TGTGCCAGCAGCTACTCTAGCGGGGGGACAGGGACCGGGGAGCTGTTTTTT

j_gene: TRBJ2-2
abundance: many
d_gene: TRBD2
v_gene: TRBV6-5
CDR3aa: CASSPPGRVAGELFF
CDR3nt: TGTGCCAGCAGCCCTCCCGGGAGGGTAGCCGGGGAGCTGTTTTTT

j_gene: TRBJ2-5
abundance: few
d_gene: -
v_gene: TRBV7-9
CDR3aa: CASSLSGWGYQETQYF
CDR3nt: TGTGCCAGCAGCTTAAGTGGGTGGGGGTACCAAGAGACCCAGTACTTC

j_gene: TRBJ2-3
abundance: many
d_gene: -
v_gene: TRBV24-1
CDR3aa: CATNTTRELDTQYF
CDR3nt: TGTGCCACCAACACAACCAGGGAGTTGGATACGCAGTATTTT

j_gene: TRBJ1-1
abundance: medium-sized
d_gene: -
v_gene: TRBV29-1
CDR3aa: CSVEMQGEAFF
CDR3nt: TGCAGCGTTGAAATGCAGGGGGAAGCTTTCTTT

j_gene: TRBJ2-3
abundance: many
d_gene: TRBD2
v_gene: TRBV20-1
CDR3aa: CSAIPPWGLADTDTQYF
CDR3nt: TGCAGTGCTATCCCCCCCTGGGGACTAGCGGATACAGATACGCAGTATTTT

j_gene: TRBJ2-5
abundance: many
d_gene: -
v_gene: TRBV30
CDR3aa: CAWSEYGGQTQYF
CDR3nt: TGTGCCTGGAGTGAGTACGGGGGCCAGACCCAGTACTTC

j_gene: TRBJ2-5
abundance: -
d_gene: TRBD1
v_gene: TRBV24-1
CDR3aa: CATEDREKETQYF
CDR3nt: TGTGCCACCGAGGACAGGGAGAAAGAGACCCAGTACTTC

j_gene: TRBJ1-1
abundance: many
d_gene: -
v_gene: TRBV20-1
CDR3aa: CSATPVPGVTEAFF
CDR3nt: TGCAGTGCTACCCCCGTTCCAGGGGTGACTGAAGCTTTCTTT

j_gene: TRBJ1-3
abundance: many
d_gene: -
v_gene: TRBV7-9
CDR3aa: CASRYGAADLGNTIYF
CDR3nt: TGTGCCAGCAGGTACGGGGCAGCAGATCTTGGAAACACCATATATTTT

j_gene: TRBJ2-1
abundance: few
d_gene: -
v_gene: TRBV4-2
CDR3aa: CASSHGPLCYNEQFF
CDR3nt: TGTGCCAGCAGCCATGGGCCCCTGTGCTACAATGAGCAGTTCTTC

j_gene: TRBJ1-2
abundance: many
d_gene: -
v_gene: TRBV7-9
CDR3aa: CASSEWRIRNGYTF
CDR3nt: TGTGCCAGCAGCGAATGGCGGATTCGGAATGGCTACACCTTC

j_gene: TRBJ2-3
abundance: many
d_gene: -
v_gene: TRBV25-1
CDR3aa: CASSEMGASSPRADTQYF
CDR3nt: TGTGCCAGCAGTGAAATGGGAGCTAGCTCACCTCGCGCCGATACGCAGTATTTT

j_gene: TRBJ2-2
abundance: -
d_gene: TRBD2
v_gene: TRBV30
CDR3aa: CAWKGGSNTGELFF
CDR3nt: TGTGCCTGGAAGGGAGGGTCGAACACCGGGGAGCTGTTTTTT

j_gene: TRBJ2-1
abundance: -
d_gene: TRBD1
v_gene: TRBV3-1
CDR3aa: CASSQQMGTGIYNEQFF
CDR3nt: TGTGCCAGCAGCCAACAAATGGGGACAGGAATTTACAATGAGCAGTTCTTC

j_gene: TRBJ2-7
abundance: once
d_gene: TRBD2
v_gene: TRBV5-4
CDR3aa: CPRSLAISSGSYEQYF
CDR3nt: TGCCCCAGGAGCTTGGCCATATCTAGCGGGAGTTACGAGCAGTACTTC

j_gene: TRBJ2-3
abundance: -
d_gene: TRBD2
v_gene: TRBV7-8
CDR3aa: CASSLAVAGVTQYF
CDR3nt: TGTGCCAGCAGCTTAGCGGTAGCGGGAGTTACGCAGTATTTT

j_gene: TRBJ1-1
abundance: once
d_gene: TRBD1
v_gene: TRBV5-1
CDR3aa: CASSPVGTGDTEAFF
CDR3nt: TGCGCCAGCAGCCCGGTAGGAACAGGGGACACTGAAGCTTTCTTT

j_gene: TRBJ1-2
abundance: -
d_gene: -
v_gene: TRBV7-1
CDR3aa: CASSSVASGTYLYGYTF
CDR3nt: TGTGCCAGCAGCTCTGTGGCGTCCGGGACGTACCTCTATGGCTACACCTTC

j_gene: TRBJ2-5
abundance: -
d_gene: -
v_gene: TRBV19
CDR3aa: CASSITGGRETQYF
CDR3nt: TGTGCCAGTAGTATAACCGGGGGCAGGGAGACCCAGTACTTC

j_gene: TRBJ2-7
abundance: many
d_gene: -
v_gene: TRBV7-9
CDR3aa: CASSFLGNHEQYF
CDR3nt: TGTGCCAGCAGCTTCTTGGGGAACCACGAGCAGTACTTC

j_gene: TRBJ1-5
abundance: many
d_gene: -
v_gene: TRBV6-5
CDR3aa: CASSSGNQPQHF
CDR3nt: TGTGCCAGCAGTTCTGGGAATCAGCCCCAGCATTTT

j_gene: TRBJ2-1
abundance: -
d_gene: -
v_gene: TRBV5-5
CDR3aa: CASSLTDIHSYNEQFF
CDR3nt: TGTGCCAGCAGCTTAACCGACATACACTCCTACAATGAGCAGTTCTTC

j_gene: TRBJ2-1
abundance: many
d_gene: TRBD1
v_gene: TRBV7-9
CDR3aa: CASSPRAGGYNEQFF
CDR3nt: TGTGCCAGCAGCCCTAGGGCAGGGGGCTACAATGAGCAGTTCTTC

j_gene: TRBJ1-2
abundance: -
d_gene: -
v_gene: TRBV7-1
CDR3aa: CANSSGASGTSLYGCSF
CDR3nt: -

j_gene: TRBJ1-1
abundance: -
d_gene: -
v_gene: TRBV28
CDR3aa: CASSFSWSTEAFF
CDR3nt: TGTGCCAGCAGTTTTTCGTGGAGCACTGAAGCTTTCTTT

j_gene: TRBJ2-1
abundance: -
d_gene: TRBD1
v_gene: TRBV6-2/TRBV6-3
CDR3aa: CASSYGDRGRDNEQFF
CDR3nt: TGTGCCAGCAGTTATGGGGACAGGGGGCGAGACAATGAGCAGTTCTTC

j_gene: TRBJ1-2
abundance: few
d_gene: -
v_gene: TRBV11-3
CDR3aa: CASSSGASGTSLYGCTF
CDR3nt: TGTGCCAGCAGCTCAGGGGCGTCCGGGACGTCCCTCTATGGCTGCACCTTC

j_gene: TRBJ1-6
abundance: many
d_gene: -
v_gene: TRBV7-9
CDR3aa: CASSSTAYNSPLHF
CDR3nt: TGTGCCAGCAGCTCGACGGCTTATAATTCACCCCTCCACTTT

j_gene: TRBJ2-2
abundance: many
d_gene: TRBD2
v_gene: TRBV5-1
CDR3aa: CASSFGLASNTGELFF
CDR3nt: TGCGCCAGCAGCTTCGGACTAGCGTCGAACACCGGGGAGCTGTTTTTT

j_gene: TRBJ2-1
abundance: -
d_gene: -
v_gene: TRBV3-1
CDR3aa: CASSHGLFSYNEQFF
CDR3nt: TGTGCCAGCAGCCATGGGCTCTTCTCCTACAATGAGCAGTTCTTC

j_gene: TRBJ2-5
abundance: -
d_gene: -
v_gene: TRBV7-8
CDR3aa: CASRGGQETQYF
CDR3nt: TGTGCCAGCAGGGGGGGCCAAGAGACCCAGTACTTC

j_gene: TRBJ1-1
abundance: -
d_gene: -
v_gene: TRBV28
CDR3aa: CAMGPEQLAFF
CDR3nt: TGTGCCATGGGCCCCGAGCAGTTGGCTTTCTTT

j_gene: TRBJ2-2
abundance: -
d_gene: -
v_gene: TRBV5-1
CDR3aa: CASGFPGGELFF
CDR3nt: TGCGCCAGCGGTTTCCCGGGCGGGGAGCTGTTTTTT

j_gene: TRBJ2-5
abundance: many
d_gene: -
v_gene: TRBV10-3
CDR3aa: CATTGVQETQYF
CDR3nt: TGTGCCACGACCGGGGTCCAAGAGACCCAGTACTTC

j_gene: TRBJ1-1
abundance: -
d_gene: -
v_gene: TRBV20-1
CDR3aa: CSARDPLTEAFF
CDR3nt: TGCAGTGCTAGAGACCCCCTAACTGAAGCTTTCTTT

j_gene: TRBJ2-1
abundance: -
d_gene: TRBD2
v_gene: TRBV4-2
CDR3aa: CASSHRRLAQTYNEQFF
CDR3nt: TGTGCCAGCAGCCATAGGCGACTAGCGCAGACCTACAATGAGCAGTTCTTC